What follows is one TCR beta chain and its context. This clone was counted between two and nine times. The target of this receptor is not known. No much larger clone is present one base from it, and per-base qualities are unavailable. The CDR3 regions of human TCRbeta chains were subjected to immunosequencing. The study's own analysis went as follows. Repertoire TCRs were checked for matches against a reference library of SARS-CoV-2-specific TCRs that had been generated using the MIRA antigen-specificity platform. Breadth was defined as the fraction of unique TCRs that were SARS-CoV-2-associated. Depth was defined as the fraction of total T cells that were SARS-CoV-2-associated. Each spike-specific TCR was assigned to its reactive spike region and to a CD4 or CD8 class using the MIRA data. Log10-transformed breadth and depth values were compared by one-way ANOVA with Sidak's multiple comparisons tests. The table comes from immuneACCESS by way of TCRdb, which keeps in-frame sequences with V and J called. Part of the clones is missing from these tables; in studies checked, under half for an unresolved V gene and the rest for unknown reasons. D and trimming were read from the DNA, whereas the V and J calls and clone size are those reported in that table. The table for this sample lists 90,000 or so clones; about 87% of them were counted only once. The top ten clonotypes cover 15% to 20% of the sample.

Sample time point, as interpreted from the label and publication: baseline before first vaccination. The vaccinee samples were drawn from two UK trials, COV001 and COV002, one of which was a single-blind randomized controlled phase 2/3 trial testing AZD1222 (ChAdOx1 nCoV-19) in healthy adults. Trial participant PBMC samples were collected at day 0 and day 28 after the second dose for TCRbeta chain sequencing. The data stem from a study of T cell responses to AZD1222 COVID-19 vaccine (dated by TCRdb to about 2021). General notes on the study: AZD1222 recipients given second doses at about 4 weeks or at about 12 weeks were pooled, since spike-specific TCR depth and breadth were not found to differ between the two schedules. TCR sequencing covered roughly 230 trial participants: 200 to 220 given two doses of AZD1222 and 26 given two doses of MenACWY control vaccine. Trial participants were enrolled by age into subgroups of 18-55, 56-69 and 70-plus years, and 148, 28 and 57 TCR-sequenced participants, respectively, were included in these subgroups. Broader findings and caveats from the paper: After two AZD1222 doses, spike-specific TCR breadth and depth were significantly higher than at day 0 and than in MenACWY recipients. Only six AZD1222 recipients were SARS-CoV-2 seropositive at baseline, limiting conclusions about previously exposed vaccinees. Most participants were white British and females outnumbered males, and the authors suggested that clonal diversity may have been underestimated. Epitopes outside the regions mutated in the B.1.351 and B.1.1.7 variants were reportedly recognized by nearly half of the unique spike-specific TCRs. Because no day 14 peak-response samples were available, the repertoires could be characterized only after the peak T cell response. The vaccine-associated CD4 TCRs covered the entire spike protein, and the dominant responses fell in regions 160-218 and 743-854. In the small 56-69-year group, the increase in depth fell short of significance, most likely because of low power.

The CDR3 sequence holds 14 residues, the cysteine and phenylalanine included. Only the CDR3 DNA stays, 42 bases, in frame from base 1. CDR1 and CDR2, looked up from the germline V gene (reference sequence), are SGHKS and YYEKEE. V lost 4 bases and J lost 7 bases; the stretch between them is 12 bases long. This sample comprised peripheral blood, obtained on day 0 of AZD1222 vaccination. This clonotype originated in an adult in good health. The chain uses TRBV5-5 and TRBJ1-6, with a tentative D gene TRBD1 over 5 matching bases. At the DNA level, the sequence is TGTGCCAGCAGCCCGGGGGTAATCAATTCACCCCTCCACTTT. Translated, it reads CASSPGVINSPLHF.